This TCR beta chain was obtained from a study of Graves' ophthalmopathy and Graves' hyperthyroidism. The V gene's germline CDR1 is SGHTA and CDR2 FQGNSA. This CDR3 region has 15 residues. Trimming shortened V by 0 bases and J by 3 bases, and 12 bases separated the two germline ends. Amplification of TCR beta CDR3 regions used RNA transcripts. First-round RT-PCR used HTBI primers; second-round multiplex PCR followed. One entry per CDR3 protein results from TCRdb running MiXCR on the multiplex PCR reads. The table records about 400,000 distinct CDR3 sequences, just over 15% of them present only once. This clonotype appeared many times. Stable hyperthyroidism denotes an absence of ophthalmopathy throughout 18 months of follow-up. Recruitment covered hyperthyroidism patients aged 18 to 65 whose new diagnosis was of under 2 months' duration. The evidence that diagnosis relied on was clinical symptoms, serum thyroxine, TRAb, thyroid ultrasound and orbital computed tomography.

This sequence originates from a young woman with stable Graves' hyperthyroidism. The chain carries TRBV7-2 and TRBJ2-7, with a possible D match to TRBD1 (6 bases). The sample comprised peripheral blood. CDR3 coding DNA: TGTGCCAGCAGCTTAGCTCAGGGGATCGTCTACGAGCAGTACTTC. This translates into CASSLAQGIVYEQYF.